This TCR beta chain is from a study of long-term antiretroviral therapy in people with HIV. Survey-level resolution applied to immunoSEQ assay v3.0. Data came from immunoSEQ multiplex PCR; TCRdb stores just in-frame clones and leaves some out. The sample carries about 25,000 clones, around 90% recorded once. Concerning this clone itself: Its antigen is undetermined.

V lost 4 bases, J lost 3 bases, and 13 bases lay in between. The CDR3 is made up of 14 amino acids. Germline CDR1 reads SGDLS; CDR2 reads YYNGEE. Whole-study results and caveats: Clones that had undergone expansion before ART prevailed in the repertoire throughout all time points.

The V and J genes are TRBV9 and TRBJ1-2, with no clear D. Here the sequenced sample was unsorted PBMCs, taken around 4.6 years after starting antiretroviral therapy. The receptor comes from a young man with HIV. This chain's CDR3 is CASSSPRVDYGYTF. In nucleotides, the CDR3 is TGTGCCAGCAGCTCTCCTCGTGTCGACTATGGCTACACCTTC.